These 21 T cell receptor beta chains share one sample of origin, sequenced in a study of cytomegalovirus exposure and HLA in healthy donors. It was with 60 Vbeta and 13 Jbeta primers that the PCR ran. TCRdb keeps only in-frame clones here, not all; method: immunoSEQ multiplex PCR. The data show about 130,000 clones, 80% seen once. Sequencing used PBMCs. These receptors were taken from a male donor in good health and CMV-seronegative.

This chain joins TRBV6-1 and TRBJ1-5, with D maybe TRBD1 (5 bases). The CDR3 runs to 14 residues. The ends were cut back, 6 bases at V and 6 bases at J, with 15 bases in the middle. Germline V CDR1 and CDR2: MNHNS, SASEGT. Here the CDR3 DNA reads TGTGCCAGCAGCCCCCAGGGAGGGGTTCAGCCCCAGCATTTT. The encoded protein is CASSPQGGVQPQHF.

The rearrangement joins TRBV10-3 to TRBJ2-2, with TRBD2 matching over 7 bases. This CDR3 region has 15 residues. CDR1 is ENHRY, CDR2 SYGVKD, per germline. V was clipped by 6 bases and J by 4 bases; unmatched bases: 8. In DNA form, the CDR3 reads TGTGCCATCAGGGGGGGGAACACCATCACCGGGGAGCTGTTTTTT. It is translated as CAIRGGNTITGELFF.

This chain links TRBV15 with TRBJ2-1; 11 bases agree with TRBD2. This CDR3 is built from 16 residues. Trimming at V came to 4 bases and at J to 2 bases, leaving 4 bases not matched to a gene. The germline CDR1 and CDR2 sequences are LNHNV and YYDKDF (reference sequence). CDR3 residues: CATSISGGAPYNEQFF. The CDR3 DNA sequence: TGTGCCACCAGCATTAGCGGGGGGGCGCCCTACAATGAGCAGTTCTTC.

This rearrangement joins TRBV19 to TRBJ2-1; TRBD2 is a possible D gene (6 bases). Germline loops: CDR1 LNHDA, CDR2 SQIVND (reference sequence). V was cut by 1 base and J by 14 bases, with 15 bases left in between. The CDR3 totals 13 residues. The CDR3 DNA reads as TGTGCCAGTAGTATAGTGGGCGGGAAACCTGAGTTCTTC. It specifies CASSIVGGKPEFF. Variable domain in full (rest from reference TRBV19 and TRBJ2-1): DGGITQSPKYLFRKEGQNVTLSCEQNLNHDAMYWYRQDPGQGLRLIYYSQIVNDFQKGDIAEGYSVSREKKESFPLTVTSAQKNPTAFYLCASSIVGGKPEFFGPGTRLTVL.

This clone was counted a single time. Since no conserved phenylalanine or tryptophan closes the CDR3, a read error is the likely cause. The chain joins TRBV4-1 to TRBJ1-2; D is possibly TRBD1 (5 bases). Germline V gene data show CDR1 as MGHRA and CDR2 as YSYEKL. There are 15 residues in the CDR3. Trimming removed 0 bases from V and 2 bases from J, with 10 bases in between. In DNA form, the CDR3 reads TGCGCCAGCAGCCAAGATTTGGCAGGGAACTATGGCTACACCCTC. Translation: CASSQDLAGNYGYTL.

The CDR3 reads CASSQDEVRGQRSSSYEQYF. CDR3 bases: TGTGCCAGCAGCCAAGATGAGGTGAGGGGACAGCGATCGAGCTCCTACGAGCAGTACTTC. This chain connects TRBV4-2 to TRBJ2-7; 7 bases align to TRBD1. This CDR3 is built from 20 residues. Germline V gives CDR1 LGHNA, CDR2 YNFKEQ. J was trimmed by 0 bases and V by 0 bases; bases with no gene match: 17.

This clone was recorded a few times. The gene calls are TRBV2 and TRBJ2-7; a weak D match, TRBD2 (7 bases). The CDR3 is 14 residues long. Trimming left V 6 bases short and J 1 base short, with 13 bases between. CDR1 and CDR2 from the germline V gene are SNHLY and FYNNEI. The CDR3 DNA reads as TGTGCCAGCAGGGAACAGGGAGGGTCCTACGAGCAGTACTTC. Encoded protein: CASREQGGSYEQYF.

The chain recombines TRBV6-5 with TRBJ1-3; TRBD1 matches at 8 bases. Trimming at V came to 0 bases and at J to 3 bases, leaving 4 bases not matched to a gene. The CDR3 sequence is 16 residues long. Germline V gene lookup returns CDR1 MNHEY and CDR2 SVGAGI. This CDR3 reads CASSYSPGTGGNTIYF. In nucleotides, the CDR3 is TGTGCCAGCAGTTACTCGCCCGGGACAGGTGGAAACACCATATATTTT.

This clone occurred a few times. V is TRBV2 and J is TRBJ1-2, with a tentative D call TRBD1 (5 bases). CDR1 is SNHLY and CDR2 is FYNNEI in the germline V gene. Between the trimmed V and J ends, which lost 9 bases and 3 bases, there was a span of 11 bases. The CDR3 extends over 12 amino acids. CDR3 residues: CARIRADYGYTF. In nucleotides, the CDR3 is TGTGCCAGGATCAGGGCGGACTATGGCTACACCTTC.

The chain joins TRBV5-6 to TRBJ2-7; a possible D gene is TRBD1 (5 bases). The V end lost 2 bases, the J end lost 5 bases, and 17 bases lay between the germline ends. This CDR3 comprises 15 residues. CDR1 is SGHDT, CDR2 YYEEEE, per germline. CDR3 in DNA: TGTGCCAGCAGCTTACAGTCAGGGATACCTCACGAGCAGTACTTC. It is translated as CASSLQSGIPHEQYF.

The chain has TRBV20-1 and TRBJ2-4; 9 bases line up with TRBD1. The CDR3 is made up of 11 amino acids. V was clipped by 5 bases and J by 9 bases; unmatched bases: 2. The V gene's germline CDR1 is DFQATT and CDR2 SNEGSKA (reference sequence). The CDR3 is CSAGQGSIQYF. Written as DNA, the CDR3 is TGCAGTGCTGGACAGGGGTCCATTCAGTACTTC.

The V and J genes are TRBV6-5 and TRBJ1-6, with 9 bases lining up with TRBD1. The CDR3 covers 16 residues. J was trimmed by 7 bases and V by 1 base; bases with no gene match: 5. CDR1 is MNHEY and CDR2 is SVGAGI in the germline V gene. The CDR3 DNA reads as TGTGCCAGCAGTTACTTTGGGACAGGGAAGAATTCACCCCTCCACTTT. Protein sequence: CASSYFGTGKNSPLHF.

This rearrangement joins TRBV29-1 to TRBJ1-5; 9 bases fit TRBD1. Germline CDR1 SQVTM, CDR2 ANQGSEA. V trimming: 5 bases; J trimming: 3 bases; junction bases outside the gene matches: 8. CDR3 length: 15 amino acids. CDR3 DNA: TGCAGCGTTTTAGCGGGACAGGGCAACAATCAGCCCCAGCATTTT. Protein sequence: CSVLAGQGNNQPQHF.

The J gene is TRBJ2-3, the V gene TRBV7-2, with D possibly TRBD1 on 7 matching bases. Germline V CDR1 and CDR2: SGHTA, FQGNSA. The ends were cut back, 4 bases at V and 5 bases at J, with 25 bases in the middle. The length of the CDR3 is 18 residues. CDR3 bases: TGTGCCAGCAGCTCCCAATGGGGGACAGTGCGCGGGGAAGATACGCAGTATTTT. This translates into CASSSQWGTVRGEDTQYF.

V gene TRBV10-3 combines with J gene TRBJ2-1; 7 bases are shared with TRBD2. The CDR3 covers 16 residues. In germline, CDR1 is ENHRY, CDR2 SYGVKD. Losses at the gene ends were 3 bases for V and 0 bases for J; bases not matched to a gene: 5. This CDR3 is CAISEGGGDSYNEQFF. The DNA for the CDR3 is TGTGCCATCAGTGAAGGCGGGGGTGACTCCTACAATGAGCAGTTCTTC.

The chain has TRBV6-5 and TRBJ2-7, with D perhaps matching TRBD1 (5 bases). The CDR3 loop spans 14 amino acids. Trimming took off 0 bases at V and 0 bases at J, with 6 bases between the two ends. From germline, CDR1 is MNHEY and CDR2 SVGAGI. CDR3 nucleotides: TGTGCCAGCAGTTACTCGACAGCCTCCTACGAGCAGTACTTC. Translation gives CASSYSTASYEQYF.

This chain joins TRBV6-5 and TRBJ2-2; tentative D call: TRBD1 (5 bases). The ends were cut back, 2 bases at V and 5 bases at J, with 12 bases in the middle. The germline V gene encodes CDR1 MNHEY and CDR2 SVGAGI. The CDR3 covers 15 residues. The CDR3 here is CASSYGAVNTGELFF. Written as DNA, the CDR3 is TGTGCCAGCAGTTACGGGGCAGTTAATACCGGGGAGCTGTTTTTT.

The chain employs TRBV7-3 and TRBJ2-1; 14 positions match TRBD2. The CDR3 is made up of 16 amino acids. With V trimmed by 5 bases and J by 9 bases, 9 bases remained unmatched. Germline lookup yields CDR1 SGHTA and CDR2 FQGTGA. CDR3 DNA: TGTGCCAGCAGCCAAGGACTAGCGGGGGGTTTAGGTGAGCAGTTCTTC. This codes for CASSQGLAGGLGEQFF.

V gene TRBV30 combines with J gene TRBJ2-5; a weak D match, TRBD1 (5 bases). Germline values: CDR1 GTSNPN, CDR2 SVGIG (reference sequence). V dropped 0 bases and J dropped 4 bases, with 9 bases sitting between them. The CDR3 has 13 residues. CDR3 loop: CAWSVRGGETQYF. CDR3 sequence (DNA): TGTGCCTGGAGTGTAAGGGGTGGAGAGACCCAGTACTTC. Using reference TRBV30 and TRBJ2-5 for the parts outside the CDR3, the full variable domain is SQTIHQWPATLVQPVGSPLSLECTVEGTSNPNLYWYRQAAGRGLQLLFYSVGIGQISSEVPQNLSASRPQDRQFILSSKKLLLSDSGFYLCAWSVRGGETQYFGPGTRLLVL.

This chain links TRBV18 with TRBJ2-1; the D gene is possibly TRBD2 (6 bases). Germline lookup yields CDR1 KGHSH and CDR2 LQKENI. The CDR3 consists of 15 residues. V lost 4 bases to trimming and J lost 6 bases, with 16 bases between them. CDR3 coding DNA: TGTGCCAGCTCACTGGGGGGTACAGTTGTCAATGAGCAGTTCTTC. Encoded protein: CASSLGGTVVNEQFF. The full variable domain, rest sourced from reference TRBV18 and TRBJ2-1, is NAGVMQNPRHLVRRRGQEARLRCSPMKGHSHVYWYRQLPEEGLKFMVYLQKENIIDESGMPKERFSAEFPKEGPSILRIQQVVRGDSAAYFCASSLGGTVVNEQFFGPGTRLTVL.

This sequence joins TRBV19 and TRBJ1-4; a weak D match, TRBD1 (6 bases). The germline gives CDR1 LNHDA, CDR2 SQIVND (reference sequence). The CDR3 spans 16 residues. Trimming removed 3 bases from V and 0 bases from J, with 11 bases in between. CDR3 nucleotide sequence: TGTGCCAGTAGTATCGGGACAAGAGCAACTAATGAAAAACTGTTTTTT. It specifies CASSIGTRATNEKLFF.